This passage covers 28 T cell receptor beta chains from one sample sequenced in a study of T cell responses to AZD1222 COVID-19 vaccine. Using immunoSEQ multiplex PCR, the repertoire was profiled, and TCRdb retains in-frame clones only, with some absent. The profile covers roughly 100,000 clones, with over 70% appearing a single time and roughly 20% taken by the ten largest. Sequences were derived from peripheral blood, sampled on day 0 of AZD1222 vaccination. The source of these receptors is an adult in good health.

For the CDR3, the DNA is TGTGCCAGCAGTTTAGGGCCAAACACTGAAGCTTTCTTT. Protein product: CASSLGPNTEAFF. The chain employs TRBV28 and TRBJ1-1, with D unresolved. The CDR3 runs to 13 residues. Germline V gene sequence: CDR1 MDHEN, CDR2 SYDVKM. The V end lost 2 bases, the J end lost 2 bases, and 6 bases lay between the germline ends.

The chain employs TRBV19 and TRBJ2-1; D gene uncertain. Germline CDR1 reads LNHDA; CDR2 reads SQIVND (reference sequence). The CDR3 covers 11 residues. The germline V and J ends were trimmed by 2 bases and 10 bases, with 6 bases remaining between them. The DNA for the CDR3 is TGTGCCAGTAGTATATCACGGGAGCAGTTCTTC. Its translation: CASSISREQFF. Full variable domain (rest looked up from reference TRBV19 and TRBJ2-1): DGGITQSPKYLFRKEGQNVTLSCEQNLNHDAMYWYRQDPGQGLRLIYYSQIVNDFQKGDIAEGYSVSREKKESFPLTVTSAQKNPTAFYLCASSISREQFFGPGTRLTVL.

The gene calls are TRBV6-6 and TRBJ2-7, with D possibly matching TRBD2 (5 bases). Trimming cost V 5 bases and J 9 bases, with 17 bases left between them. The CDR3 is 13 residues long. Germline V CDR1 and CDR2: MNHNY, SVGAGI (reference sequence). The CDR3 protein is CASSQNPSFRQYF. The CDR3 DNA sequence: TGTGCCAGCAGTCAAAACCCTAGCTTCAGGCAGTACTTC.

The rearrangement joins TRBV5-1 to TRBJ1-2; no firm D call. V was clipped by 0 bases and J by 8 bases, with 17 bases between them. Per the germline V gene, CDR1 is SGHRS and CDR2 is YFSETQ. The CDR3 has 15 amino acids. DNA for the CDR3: TGCGCCAGCAGCTTGGGGTCACGGGATTTGGGGGGCTACACCTTC. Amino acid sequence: CASSLGSRDLGGYTF.

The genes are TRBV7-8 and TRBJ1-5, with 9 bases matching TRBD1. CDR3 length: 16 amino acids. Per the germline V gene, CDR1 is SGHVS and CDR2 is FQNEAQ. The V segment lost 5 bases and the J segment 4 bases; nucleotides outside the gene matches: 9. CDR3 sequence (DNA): TGTGCCAGCAGCACAAGGGGACAGGGTGGAAATCAGCCCCAGCATTTT. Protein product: CASSTRGQGGNQPQHF.

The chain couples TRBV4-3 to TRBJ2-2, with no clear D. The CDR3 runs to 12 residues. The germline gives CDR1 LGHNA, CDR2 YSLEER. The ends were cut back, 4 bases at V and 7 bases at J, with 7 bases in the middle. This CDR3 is CASSLNRGELFF. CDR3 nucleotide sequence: TGCGCCAGCAGCCTAAACCGCGGGGAGCTGTTTTTT.

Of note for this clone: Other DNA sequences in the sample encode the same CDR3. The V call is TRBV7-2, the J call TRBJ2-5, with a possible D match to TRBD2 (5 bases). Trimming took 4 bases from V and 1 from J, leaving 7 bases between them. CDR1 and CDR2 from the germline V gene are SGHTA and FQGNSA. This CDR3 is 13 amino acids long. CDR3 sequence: CASSSLAQETQYF. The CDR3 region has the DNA TGTGCCAGCAGCTCCCTAGCCCAAGAGACCCAGTACTTC.

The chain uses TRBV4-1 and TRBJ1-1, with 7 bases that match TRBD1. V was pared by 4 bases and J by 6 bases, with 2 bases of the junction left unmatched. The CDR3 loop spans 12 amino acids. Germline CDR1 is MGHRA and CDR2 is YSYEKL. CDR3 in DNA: TGCGCCAGCAGCCCCAGGGGGGCTGAAGCTTTCTTT. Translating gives CASSPRGAEAFF.

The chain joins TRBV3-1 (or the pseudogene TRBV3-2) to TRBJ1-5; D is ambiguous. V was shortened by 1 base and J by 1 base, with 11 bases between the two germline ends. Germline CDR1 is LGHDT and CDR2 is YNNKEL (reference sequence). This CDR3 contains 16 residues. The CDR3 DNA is TGTGCCAGCAGCCAAGGGCGGTCGGGGAGCAATCAGCCCCAGCATTTT. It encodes CASSQGRSGSNQPQHF.

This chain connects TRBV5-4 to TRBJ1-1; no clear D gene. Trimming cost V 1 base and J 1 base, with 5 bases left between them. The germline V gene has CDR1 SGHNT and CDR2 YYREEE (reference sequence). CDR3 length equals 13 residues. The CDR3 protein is CASSLSKNTEAFF. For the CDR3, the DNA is TGTGCCAGCAGCTTGAGTAAGAACACTGAAGCTTTCTTT.

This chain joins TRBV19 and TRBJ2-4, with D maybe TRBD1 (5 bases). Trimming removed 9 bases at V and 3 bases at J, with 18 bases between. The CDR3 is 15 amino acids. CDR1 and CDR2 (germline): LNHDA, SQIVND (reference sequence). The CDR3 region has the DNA TGTGCCAGCAAAGGGCCGACAGCGATCAAAAACATTCAGTACTTC. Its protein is CASKGPTAIKNIQYF.

The DNA for the CDR3 is TGTGCCAGCAGCCCCGACCTTGAGGGATGGCGGGGGGCCGATTACCTATCTGAAGCTTTCTTT. It encodes CASSPDLEGWRGADYLSEAFF. The V and J genes are TRBV7-6 and TRBJ1-1, with D possibly matching TRBD1 (6 bases). Germline V lookup: CDR1 SGHVS, CDR2 FNYEAQ. The V end was cut by 5 bases, the J end by 6 bases, with 37 bases between. CDR3 size: 21 residues.

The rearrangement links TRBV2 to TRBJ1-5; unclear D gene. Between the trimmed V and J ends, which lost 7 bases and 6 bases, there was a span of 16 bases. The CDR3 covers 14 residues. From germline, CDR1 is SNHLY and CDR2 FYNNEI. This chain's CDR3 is CASKGLNVRQPQHF. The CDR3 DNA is TGTGCCAGCAAAGGACTGAACGTCCGTCAGCCCCAGCATTTT.

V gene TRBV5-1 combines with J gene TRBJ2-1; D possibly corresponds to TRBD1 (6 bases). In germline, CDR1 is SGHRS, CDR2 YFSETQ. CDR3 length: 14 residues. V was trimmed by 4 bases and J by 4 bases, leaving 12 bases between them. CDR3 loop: CASSQDSTYNEQFF. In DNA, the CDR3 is TGCGCCAGCAGCCAGGACAGTACATACAATGAGCAGTTCTTC.

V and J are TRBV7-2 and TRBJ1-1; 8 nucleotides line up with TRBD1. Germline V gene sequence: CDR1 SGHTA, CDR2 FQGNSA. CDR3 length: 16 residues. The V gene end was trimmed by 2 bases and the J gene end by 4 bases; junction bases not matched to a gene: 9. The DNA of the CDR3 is TGTGCCAGCAGCTTACAGGGGGCAGGGGTAGGCACTGAAGCTTTCTTT. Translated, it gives CASSLQGAGVGTEAFF.

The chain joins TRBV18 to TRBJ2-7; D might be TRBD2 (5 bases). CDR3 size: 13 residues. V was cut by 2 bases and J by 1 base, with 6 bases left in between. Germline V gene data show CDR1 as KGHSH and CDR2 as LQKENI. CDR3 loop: CASSPRESYEQYF. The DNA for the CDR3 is TGTGCCAGCTCACCAAGGGAGTCCTACGAGCAGTACTTC.

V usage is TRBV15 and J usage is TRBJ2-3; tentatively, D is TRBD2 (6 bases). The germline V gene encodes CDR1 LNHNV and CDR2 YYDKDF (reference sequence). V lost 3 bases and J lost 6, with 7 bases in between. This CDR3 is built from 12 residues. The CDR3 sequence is CATSRAGDTQYF. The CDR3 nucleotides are TGTGCCACCAGCAGGGCGGGGGATACGCAGTATTTT.

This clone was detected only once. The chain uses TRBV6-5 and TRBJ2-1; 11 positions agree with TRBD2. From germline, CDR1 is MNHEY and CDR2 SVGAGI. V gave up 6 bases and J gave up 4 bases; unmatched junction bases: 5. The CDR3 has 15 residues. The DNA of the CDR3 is TGTGCCAGCAGACGAGGGACTAGCGGATACAATGAGCAGTTCTTC. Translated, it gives CASRRGTSGYNEQFF.

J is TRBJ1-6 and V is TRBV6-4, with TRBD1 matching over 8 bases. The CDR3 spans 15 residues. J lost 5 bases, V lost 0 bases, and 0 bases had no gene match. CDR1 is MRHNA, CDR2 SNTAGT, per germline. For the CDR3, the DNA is TGTGCCAGCAGTGACTCGACAGGGGATAATTCACCCCTCCACTTT. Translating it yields CASSDSTGDNSPLHF.

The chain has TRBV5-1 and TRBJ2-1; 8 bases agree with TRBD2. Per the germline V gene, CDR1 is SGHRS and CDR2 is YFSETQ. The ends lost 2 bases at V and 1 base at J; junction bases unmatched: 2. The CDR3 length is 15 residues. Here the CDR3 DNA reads TGCGCCAGCAGCTTAAGCGGGGGATCCTACAATGAGCAGTTCTTC. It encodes CASSLSGGSYNEQFF.

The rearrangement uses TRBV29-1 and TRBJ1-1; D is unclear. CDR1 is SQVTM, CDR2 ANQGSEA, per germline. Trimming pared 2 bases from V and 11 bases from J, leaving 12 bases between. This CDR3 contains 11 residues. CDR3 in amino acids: CSVERRVVAFF. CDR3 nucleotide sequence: TGCAGCGTTGAAAGGAGGGTCGTGGCTTTCTTT.

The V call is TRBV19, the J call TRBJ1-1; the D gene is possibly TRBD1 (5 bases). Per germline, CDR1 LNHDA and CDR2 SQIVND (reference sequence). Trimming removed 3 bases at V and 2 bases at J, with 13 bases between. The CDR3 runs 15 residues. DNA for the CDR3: TGTGCCAGTAGTATCGGCAGGGCGGGTAACACTGAAGCTTTCTTT. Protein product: CASSIGRAGNTEAFF.

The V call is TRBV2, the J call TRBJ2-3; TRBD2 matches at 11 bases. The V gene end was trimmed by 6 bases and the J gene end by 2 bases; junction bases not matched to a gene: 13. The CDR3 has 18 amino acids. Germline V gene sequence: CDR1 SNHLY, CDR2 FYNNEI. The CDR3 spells CASRPKVASGGITDTQYF. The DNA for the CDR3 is TGTGCCAGCAGGCCGAAGGTGGCTAGCGGGGGGATCACAGATACGCAGTATTTT.

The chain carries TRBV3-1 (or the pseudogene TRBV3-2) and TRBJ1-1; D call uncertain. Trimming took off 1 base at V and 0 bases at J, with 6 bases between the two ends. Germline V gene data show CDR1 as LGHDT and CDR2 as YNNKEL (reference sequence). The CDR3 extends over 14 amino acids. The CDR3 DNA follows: TGTGCCAGCAGCCAAGGGGGTATGAACACTGAAGCTTTCTTT. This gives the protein CASSQGGMNTEAFF.

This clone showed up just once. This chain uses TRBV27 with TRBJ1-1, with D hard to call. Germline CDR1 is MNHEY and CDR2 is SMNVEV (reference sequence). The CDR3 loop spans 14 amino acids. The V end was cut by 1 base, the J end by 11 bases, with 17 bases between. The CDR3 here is CASSLLGFGVGAFF. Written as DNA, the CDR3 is TGTGCCAGCAGTTTATTAGGTTTTGGGGTCGGGGCTTTCTTT.

The CDR3: CASSSWTSGSPDTQYF. As DNA, the CDR3 is TGTGCCAGCAGTTCGTGGACTAGCGGGAGTCCAGATACGCAGTATTTT. This rearrangement joins TRBV6-5 to TRBJ2-3; TRBD2 matches 13 bases. The germline V gene has CDR1 MNHEY and CDR2 SVGAGI. With V trimmed by 4 bases and J by 4 bases, 5 bases remained unmatched. The CDR3 covers 16 residues.

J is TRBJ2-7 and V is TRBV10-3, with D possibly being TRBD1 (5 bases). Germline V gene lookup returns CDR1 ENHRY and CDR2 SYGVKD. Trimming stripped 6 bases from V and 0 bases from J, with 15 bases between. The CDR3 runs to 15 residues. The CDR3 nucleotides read TGTGCCATCAGCTCTCTGACAGAGTCCTCCTACGAGCAGTACTTC. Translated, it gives CAISSLTESSYEQYF.

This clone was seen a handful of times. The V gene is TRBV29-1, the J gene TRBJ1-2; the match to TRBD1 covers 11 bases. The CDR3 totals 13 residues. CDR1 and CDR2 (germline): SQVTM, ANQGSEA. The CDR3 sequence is CSSGQGENYGYTF. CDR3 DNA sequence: TGCAGTTCGGGACAGGGGGAAAACTATGGCTACACCTTC.